This entry lists 20 T cell receptor beta chains sequenced from one sample in a study of blood T cell repertoires in COVID-19. Clones were sequenced by immunoSEQ multiplex PCR, and TCRdb holds only the in-frame ones, with some missing. The sample yields around 240,000 clones, approximately 82% seen once. Sequences were obtained from peripheral blood. The source of these receptors is a woman of 80 years or more with acute or convalescent COVID-19.

This chain links TRBV7-2 with TRBJ2-7, with 7 bases fitting TRBD2. After removal of 1 base from V and 4 bases from J, the junction contained 4 bases not matched to a gene. This CDR3 has 14 residues. Germline CDR1 is SGHTA and CDR2 is FQGNSA. The CDR3: CASSLVLASYEQYF. The CDR3 DNA follows: TGTGCCAGCAGCTTAGTACTAGCGTCTTACGAGCAGTACTTC.

This clone turned up a few times. CDR3 DNA: TGTGCCAGCAGTAGCGGGTCGGAGGGCGAGCAGTACTTC. This codes for CASSSGSEGEQYF. This rearrangement joins TRBV6-6 to TRBJ2-7, with D possibly TRBD2 on 6 matching bases. V was clipped by 5 bases and J by 6 bases, with 14 bases between them. CDR1 is MNHNY, CDR2 SVGAGI, per germline (reference sequence). The CDR3 is made up of 13 amino acids.

V usage is TRBV3-1 (or the pseudogene TRBV3-2) and J usage is TRBJ1-5; D is uncertain. The germline gives CDR1 LGHDT, CDR2 YNNKEL (reference sequence). The CDR3 is 13 residues long. V was cut by 0 bases and J by 6 bases, with 6 bases left in between. The CDR3 region is CASSQETGQPQHF. CDR3 in DNA: TGTGCCAGCAGCCAAGAAACCGGTCAGCCCCAGCATTTT.

The chain is built from TRBV6-5 and TRBJ1-2, with D unresolved. Germline loops: CDR1 MNHEY, CDR2 SVGAGI. The CDR3 totals 12 residues. V was trimmed by 5 bases and J by 6 bases, leaving 10 bases between them. CDR3 residues: CASSPDSDGYTF. The CDR3 nucleotides read TGTGCCAGCAGTCCCGATTCAGATGGCTACACCTTC.

The J gene is TRBJ2-7, the V gene TRBV28; the D gene is possibly TRBD1 (5 bases). This CDR3 has 12 residues. Germline CDR1 MDHEN, CDR2 SYDVKM. V was pared by 7 bases and J by 2 bases, with 9 bases between. The CDR3 region is CASMGLAYEQYF. Written as DNA, the CDR3 is TGTGCCAGCATGGGGCTGGCCTACGAGCAGTACTTC.

The chain recombines TRBV7-2 with TRBJ2-1, with D possibly being TRBD2 (5 bases). Germline-derived CDR1 and CDR2 are SGHTA and FQGNSA. The CDR3 consists of 13 residues. V dropped 1 base and J dropped 10 bases, with 11 bases sitting between them. CDR3 in DNA: TGTGCCAGCAGCTTAGTTTCTCGGGAAGAGCAGTTCTTC. As protein: CASSLVSREEQFF.

V is TRBV7-3 and J is TRBJ2-1, with 7 positions matching TRBD1. CDR1 is SGHTA, CDR2 FQGTGA, per germline. Trimming cost V 4 bases and J 8 bases; bases outside gene matches: 2. CDR3 size: 12 residues. CDR3 coding DNA: TGTGCCAGCAGCTCTCAGGGGGATGAGCAGTTCTTC. As protein: CASSSQGDEQFF.

The chain joins TRBV7-2 to TRBJ1-2, with D possibly TRBD1 on 6 matching bases. The CDR3 contains 13 residues. Trimming removed 5 bases at V and 5 bases at J, with 12 bases between. Germline V gives CDR1 SGHTA, CDR2 FQGNSA. The CDR3 loop is CASSQGLGYGYTF. In DNA form, the CDR3 reads TGTGCCAGCAGCCAGGGGTTGGGTTATGGCTACACCTTC.

The chain links TRBV7-3 to TRBJ2-2; TRBD1 aligns across 7 bases. V lost 0 bases to trimming and J lost 6 bases; unmatched junction nucleotides: 4. CDR3 length: 15 residues. Germline V gives CDR1 SGHTA, CDR2 FQGTGA. CDR3 DNA: TGTGCCAGCAGCTTAACCCCAGGGGGAGCCGGGGAGCTGTTTTTT. Amino acid sequence: CASSLTPGGAGELFF.

This clone was found a few times. The rearrangement links TRBV29-1 to TRBJ1-4, with D unresolved. Germline V gives CDR1 SQVTM, CDR2 ANQGSEA. V lost 4 bases and J lost 7, with 13 bases in between. CDR3 length equals 13 residues. The CDR3 is CSVGSHAGEKLFF. CDR3 coding DNA: TGCAGCGTTGGGTCCCACGCGGGTGAAAAACTGTTTTTT.

The chain recombines TRBV6-2 or TRBV6-3 with TRBJ1-1, with D perhaps matching TRBD1 (5 bases). This CDR3 contains 19 residues. V was cut by 2 bases and J by 1 base, with 23 bases left in between. CDR1 MNHEY and CDR2 SVGEGT come from the germline V gene. CDR3 protein: CASSYEAGISLGANTEAFF. For the CDR3, the DNA is TGTGCCAGCAGTTACGAGGCAGGAATAAGCCTTGGGGCGAACACTGAAGCTTTCTTT.

This chain connects TRBV28 to TRBJ2-2, with 12 bases that match TRBD1. Losses at the gene ends were 9 bases for V and 7 bases for J; bases not matched to a gene: 6. CDR3 size: 14 residues. The germline V gene has CDR1 MDHEN and CDR2 SYDVKM. CDR3 DNA sequence: TGTGCCAGTGGGACAGGGGGCGCCCTCGGGGAGCTGTTTTTT. This encodes CASGTGGALGELFF.

J is TRBJ2-7 and V is TRBV4-2; the match to TRBD2 covers 13 bases. Trimming took 2 bases from V and 7 from J; bases not matched to a gene: 5. This CDR3 contains 15 residues. Germline V gene data show CDR1 as LGHNA and CDR2 as YNFKEQ. CDR3 DNA sequence: TGTGCCAGCAGCCAATCCCCGGGACTAGCGGGGGAGCAGTACTTC. It specifies CASSQSPGLAGEQYF.

This chain joins TRBV4-2 and TRBJ2-1, with TRBD2 matching 7 bases. Per the germline V gene, CDR1 is LGHNA and CDR2 is YNFKEQ. This CDR3 is built from 23 residues. The V and J ends lost 0 bases and 0 bases, in that order; junction bases with no gene match: 23. Here the CDR3 reads CASSQDRYLSSRGVGSSYNEQFF. The CDR3 coding sequence is TGTGCCAGCAGCCAAGATCGTTACCTGTCATCCCGGGGGGTTGGGAGCTCCTACAATGAGCAGTTCTTC.

This clone came up once. The CDR3 reads CASSLARDRGLGYGYTF. The DNA for the CDR3 is TGTGCCAGCAGTTTGGCCCGGGACAGGGGGCTGGGGTATGGCTACACCTTC. The V gene is TRBV28, the J gene TRBJ1-2, with 12 bases that match TRBD1. The CDR3 runs 17 residues. V lost 3 bases, J lost 5 bases, and 10 bases stayed unmatched. The germline V gene encodes CDR1 MDHEN and CDR2 SYDVKM.

V is TRBV6-2 or TRBV6-3 and J is TRBJ2-6, with 11 bases lining up with TRBD2. The CDR3 is 20 residues long. V was pared by 6 bases and J by 2 bases, with 15 bases of the junction left unmatched. Per germline, CDR1 MNHEY and CDR2 SVGEGT. The CDR3 loop is CASSPNSGRASSTGANVLTF. The CDR3 coding sequence is TGTGCCAGCAGCCCCAATAGCGGGAGGGCCTCATCAACTGGGGCCAACGTCCTGACTTTC.

The rearrangement uses TRBV30 and TRBJ2-5, with TRBD1 as a possible D gene (6 bases). Germline V gives CDR1 GTSNPN, CDR2 SVGIG (reference sequence). V shed 8 bases and J shed 1 base, with 17 bases lying between them. The CDR3 consists of 14 residues. The CDR3 bases are TGTGCCCTTCATCCCAGGGGTCCCCAAGAGACCCAGTACTTC. This encodes CALHPRGPQETQYF.

This chain uses TRBV11-2 with TRBJ1-1; 7 positions match TRBD1. CDR1 SGHAT and CDR2 FQNNGV come from the germline V gene. Trimming took 5 bases from V and 4 from J; bases not matched to a gene: 10. The CDR3 consists of 15 residues. As DNA, the CDR3 is TGTGCCAGCAGCGCCACAGGGGTGCGAGGCACTGAAGCTTTCTTT. It is translated as CASSATGVRGTEAFF.

V gene TRBV6-2 or TRBV6-3 combines with J gene TRBJ2-7, with TRBD1 identical over 8 bases. This CDR3 is built from 16 residues. Trimming cost V 4 bases and J 1 base; bases outside gene matches: 9. Germline V gene sequence: CDR1 MNHEY, CDR2 SVGEGT. Here the CDR3 DNA reads TGTGCCAGCAGTTTCTCCCCCGGACAGGGATCCTACGAGCAGTACTTC. Protein: CASSFSPGQGSYEQYF.

This rearrangement joins TRBV2 to TRBJ1-1; TRBD1 is a possible D gene (6 bases). Germline V lookup: CDR1 SNHLY, CDR2 FYNNEI. The CDR3 has 14 amino acids. The V and J ends lost 5 bases and 3 bases respectively, with 13 bases between them. DNA of the CDR3: TGTGCCAGCAGTACTAACAGGGTTTACACTGAAGCTTTCTTT. Translating it yields CASSTNRVYTEAFF.